This TCR beta chain was documented in a study of blood T cell repertoires in COVID-19. Background on the study: Both acute and convalescent COVID-19 samples were obtained from the United States, Italy and Spain. The analysed material was cDNA or gDNA that came from T cells, B-cell-depleted T cells, or PBMCs.

The germline V gene has CDR1 SGHNT and CDR2 YENEEA. V gave up 5 bases and J gave up 0 bases, with 10 bases separating them. This CDR3 has 15 residues. The authors' processing: Using reference gene primer amplification, nucleated cell counts were estimated. Measured with immunoSEQ multiplex PCR; TCRdb has only the in-frame clones, and not every one. That table furnishes V, J and clone size, whereas the DNA furnished D and trimming. Among roughly 170,000 clones listed, about 79% were seen once. The specimen was peripheral blood. This rearrangement joins TRBV11-3 to TRBJ2-2; TRBD1 might be the D (6 bases). This TCR was sampled from a woman in her seventies with acute or convalescent COVID-19. The CDR3 nucleotides read TGTGCCAGCAGCCCGGACAGTGCGAACACCGGGGAGCTGTTTTTT. Encoded protein: CASSPDSANTGELFF.